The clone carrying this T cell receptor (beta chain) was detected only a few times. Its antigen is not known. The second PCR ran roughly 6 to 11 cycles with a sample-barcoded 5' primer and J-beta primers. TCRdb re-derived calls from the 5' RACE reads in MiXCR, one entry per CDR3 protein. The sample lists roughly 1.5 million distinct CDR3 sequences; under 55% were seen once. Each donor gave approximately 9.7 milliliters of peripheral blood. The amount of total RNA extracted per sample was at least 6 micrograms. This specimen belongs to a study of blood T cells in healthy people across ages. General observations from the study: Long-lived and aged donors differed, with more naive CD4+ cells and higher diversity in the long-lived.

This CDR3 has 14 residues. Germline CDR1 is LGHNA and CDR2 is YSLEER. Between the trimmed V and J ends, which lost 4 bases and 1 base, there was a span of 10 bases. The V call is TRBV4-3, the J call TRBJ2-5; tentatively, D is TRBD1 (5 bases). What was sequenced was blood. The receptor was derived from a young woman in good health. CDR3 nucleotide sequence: TGCGCCAGCAGCCGCAGGGCTCTCCAAGAGACCCAGTACTTC. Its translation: CASSRRALQETQYF.